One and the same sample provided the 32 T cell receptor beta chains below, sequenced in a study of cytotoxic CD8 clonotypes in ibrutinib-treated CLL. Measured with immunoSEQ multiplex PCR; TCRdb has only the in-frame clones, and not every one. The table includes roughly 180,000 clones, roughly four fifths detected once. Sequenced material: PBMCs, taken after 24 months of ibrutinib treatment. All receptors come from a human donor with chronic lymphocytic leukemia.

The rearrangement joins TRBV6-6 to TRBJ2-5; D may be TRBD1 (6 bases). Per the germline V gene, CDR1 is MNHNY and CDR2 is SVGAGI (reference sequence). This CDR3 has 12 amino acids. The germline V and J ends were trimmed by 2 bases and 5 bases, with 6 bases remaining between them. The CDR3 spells CASSYGGETQYF. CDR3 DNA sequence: TGTGCCAGCAGTTACGGGGGCGAGACCCAGTACTTC.

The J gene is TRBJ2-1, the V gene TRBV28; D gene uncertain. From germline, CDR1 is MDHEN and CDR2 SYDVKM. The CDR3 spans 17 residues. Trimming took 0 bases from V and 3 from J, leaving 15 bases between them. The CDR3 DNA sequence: TGTGCCAGCAGTTTATGGGATTCCCCCCATAACTACAATGAGCAGTTCTTC. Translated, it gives CASSLWDSPHNYNEQFF.

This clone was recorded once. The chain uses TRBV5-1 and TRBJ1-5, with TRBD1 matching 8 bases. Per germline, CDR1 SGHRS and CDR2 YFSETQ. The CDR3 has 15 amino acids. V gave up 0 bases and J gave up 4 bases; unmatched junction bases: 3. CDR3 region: CASSLGDRGNQPQHF. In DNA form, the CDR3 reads TGCGCCAGCAGCTTGGGAGACAGGGGAAATCAGCCCCAGCATTTT.

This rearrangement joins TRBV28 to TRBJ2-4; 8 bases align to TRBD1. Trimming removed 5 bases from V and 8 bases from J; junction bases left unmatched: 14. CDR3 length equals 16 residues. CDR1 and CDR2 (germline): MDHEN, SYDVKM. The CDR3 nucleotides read TGTGCCAGCAGTACGATCGGACAGGGAATCAGGGACATTCAGTACTTC. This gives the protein CASSTIGQGIRDIQYF.

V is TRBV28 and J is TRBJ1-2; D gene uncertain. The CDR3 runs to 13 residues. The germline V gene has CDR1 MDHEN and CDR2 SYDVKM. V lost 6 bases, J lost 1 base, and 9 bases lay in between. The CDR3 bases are TGTGCCAGCAGCCCCCAACTTAACTATGGCTACACCTTC. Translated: CASSPQLNYGYTF.

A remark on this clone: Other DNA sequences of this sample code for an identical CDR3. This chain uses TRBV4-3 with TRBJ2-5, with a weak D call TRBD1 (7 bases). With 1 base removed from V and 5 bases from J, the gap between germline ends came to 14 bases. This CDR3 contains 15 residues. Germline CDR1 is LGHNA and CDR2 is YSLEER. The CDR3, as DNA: TGCGCCAGCAGCCAAGGGCAGGGGGGTGGTGAGACCCAGTACTTC. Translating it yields CASSQGQGGGETQYF.

The CDR3 region is CAWSRYTGADEQYF. In DNA, the CDR3 is TGTGCCTGGAGTAGGTATACGGGGGCGGACGAGCAGTACTTC. The V and J genes are TRBV30 and TRBJ2-7; D possibly uses TRBD1 or TRBD2 (6 bases each). The CDR3 runs to 14 residues. The germline gives CDR1 GTSNPN, CDR2 SVGIG (reference sequence). V lost 2 bases and J 5 bases, leaving 16 bases between the germline ends.

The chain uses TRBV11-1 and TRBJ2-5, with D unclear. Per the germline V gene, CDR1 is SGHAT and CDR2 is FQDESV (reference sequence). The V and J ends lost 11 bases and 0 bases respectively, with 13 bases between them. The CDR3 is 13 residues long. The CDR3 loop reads CACARTYQETQYF. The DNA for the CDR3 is TGTGCCTGCGCCCGGACGTACCAAGAGACCCAGTACTTC.

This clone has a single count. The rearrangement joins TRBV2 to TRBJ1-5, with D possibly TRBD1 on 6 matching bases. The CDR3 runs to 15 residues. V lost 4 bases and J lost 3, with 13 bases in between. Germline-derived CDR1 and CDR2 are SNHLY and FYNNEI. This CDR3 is CASSGNGQSNQPQHF. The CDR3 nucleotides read TGTGCCAGCAGTGGAAACGGACAGTCCAATCAGCCCCAGCATTTT.

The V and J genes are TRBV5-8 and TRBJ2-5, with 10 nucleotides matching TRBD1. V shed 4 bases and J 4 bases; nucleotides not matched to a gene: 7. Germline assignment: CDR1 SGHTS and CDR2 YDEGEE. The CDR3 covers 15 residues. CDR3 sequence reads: CASSNTGTGAETQYF. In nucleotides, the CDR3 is TGTGCCAGCAGCAACACCGGGACAGGGGCAGAGACCCAGTACTTC.

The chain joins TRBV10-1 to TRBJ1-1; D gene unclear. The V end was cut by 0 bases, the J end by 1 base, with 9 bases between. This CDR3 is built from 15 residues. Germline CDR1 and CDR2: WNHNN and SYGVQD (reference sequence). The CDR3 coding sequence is TGCGCCAGCAGTGAGTCCCTAGACACGAACACTGAAGCTTTCTTT. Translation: CASSESLDTNTEAFF.

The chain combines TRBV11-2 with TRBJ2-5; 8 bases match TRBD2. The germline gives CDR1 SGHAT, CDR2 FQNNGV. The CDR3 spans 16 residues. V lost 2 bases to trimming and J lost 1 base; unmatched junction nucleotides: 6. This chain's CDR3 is CASSLLLAETQETQYF. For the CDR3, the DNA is TGTGCCAGCAGCTTACTACTAGCGGAGACCCAAGAGACCCAGTACTTC.

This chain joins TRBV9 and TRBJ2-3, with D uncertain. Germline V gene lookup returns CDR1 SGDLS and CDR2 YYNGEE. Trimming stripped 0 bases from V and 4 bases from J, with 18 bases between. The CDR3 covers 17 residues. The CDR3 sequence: CASSVEGMIQDPDTQYF. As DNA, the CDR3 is TGTGCCAGCAGCGTAGAGGGAATGATTCAAGACCCAGATACGCAGTATTTT.

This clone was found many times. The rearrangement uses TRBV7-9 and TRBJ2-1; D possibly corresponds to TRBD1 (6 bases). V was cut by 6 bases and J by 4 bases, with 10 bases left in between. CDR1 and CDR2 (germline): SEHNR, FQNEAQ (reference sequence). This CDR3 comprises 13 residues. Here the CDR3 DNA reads TGTGCCAGCAGATTAACAGGGTACAATGAGCAGTTCTTC. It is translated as CASRLTGYNEQFF.

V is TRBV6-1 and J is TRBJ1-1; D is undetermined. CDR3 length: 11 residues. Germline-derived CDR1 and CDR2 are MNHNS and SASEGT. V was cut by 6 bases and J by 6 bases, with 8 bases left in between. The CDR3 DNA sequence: TGTGCCAGCAGCCTCGCAGCTGAAGCTTTCTTT. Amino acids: CASSLAAEAFF.

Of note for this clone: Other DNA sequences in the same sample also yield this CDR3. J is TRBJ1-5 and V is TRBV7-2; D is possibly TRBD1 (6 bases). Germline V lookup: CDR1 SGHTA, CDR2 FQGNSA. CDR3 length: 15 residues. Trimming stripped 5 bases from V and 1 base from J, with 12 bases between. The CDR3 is CASSRTDYSNQPQHF. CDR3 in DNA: TGTGCCAGCAGCAGGACAGACTACAGCAATCAGCCCCAGCATTTT.

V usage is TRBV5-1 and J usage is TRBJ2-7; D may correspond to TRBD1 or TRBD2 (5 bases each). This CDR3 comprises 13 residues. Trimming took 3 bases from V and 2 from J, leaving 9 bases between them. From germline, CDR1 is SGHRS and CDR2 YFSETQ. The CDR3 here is CASSSGRPYEQYF. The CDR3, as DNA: TGCGCCAGCAGCTCGGGACGGCCCTACGAGCAGTACTTC.

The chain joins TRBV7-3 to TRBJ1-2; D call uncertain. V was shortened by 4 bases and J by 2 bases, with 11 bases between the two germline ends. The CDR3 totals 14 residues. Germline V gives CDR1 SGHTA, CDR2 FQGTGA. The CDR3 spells CASSSPRFNYGYTF. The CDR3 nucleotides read TGTGCCAGCAGCTCCCCCAGGTTCAACTATGGCTACACCTTC.

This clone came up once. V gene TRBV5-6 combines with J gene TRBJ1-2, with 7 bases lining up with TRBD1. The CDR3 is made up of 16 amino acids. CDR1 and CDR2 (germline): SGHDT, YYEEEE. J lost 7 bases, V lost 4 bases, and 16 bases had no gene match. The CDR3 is CASSVGTALMGAGYTF. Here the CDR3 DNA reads TGTGCCAGCAGCGTCGGGACAGCCCTCATGGGAGCTGGCTACACCTTC.

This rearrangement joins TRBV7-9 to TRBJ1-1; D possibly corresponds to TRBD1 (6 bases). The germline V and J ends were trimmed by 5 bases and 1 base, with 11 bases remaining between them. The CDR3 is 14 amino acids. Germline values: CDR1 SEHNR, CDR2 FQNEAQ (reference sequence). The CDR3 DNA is TGTGCCAGCAGCAGGGGGACACAGAACACTGAAGCTTTCTTT. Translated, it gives CASSRGTQNTEAFF.

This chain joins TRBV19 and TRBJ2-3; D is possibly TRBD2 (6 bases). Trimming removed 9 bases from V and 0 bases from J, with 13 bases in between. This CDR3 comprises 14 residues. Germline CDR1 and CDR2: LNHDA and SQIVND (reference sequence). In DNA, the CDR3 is TGTGCCAGCCAGGGCGGACTAAGCACAGATACGCAGTATTTT. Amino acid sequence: CASQGGLSTDTQYF.

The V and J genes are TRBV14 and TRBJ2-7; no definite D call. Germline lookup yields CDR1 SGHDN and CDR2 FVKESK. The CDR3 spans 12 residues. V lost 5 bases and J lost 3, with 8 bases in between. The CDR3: CASSSTFYEQYF. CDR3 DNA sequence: TGTGCCAGCAGCTCGACGTTCTACGAGCAGTACTTC.

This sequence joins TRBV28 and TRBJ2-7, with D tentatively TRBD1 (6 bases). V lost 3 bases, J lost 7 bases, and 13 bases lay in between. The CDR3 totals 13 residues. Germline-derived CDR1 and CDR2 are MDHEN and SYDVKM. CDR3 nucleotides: TGTGCCAGCAGTTTGCAGGGGATAGGGGAGCAGTACTTC. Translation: CASSLQGIGEQYF. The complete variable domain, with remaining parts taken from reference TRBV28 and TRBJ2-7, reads DVKVTQSSRYLVKRTGEKVFLECVQDMDHENMFWYRQDPGLGLRLIYFSYDVKMKEKGDIPEGYSVSREKKERFSLILESASTNQTSMYLCASSLQGIGEQYFGPGTRLTVT.

As DNA, the CDR3 is TGTGCCAGCAGCAAAGGACCGTCTAGGGTGCACGAGCAGTACTTC. This gives the protein CASSKGPSRVHEQYF. The chain has TRBV21-1 and TRBJ2-7. TRBV21-1 is recorded as a pseudogene. The CDR3 is 15 amino acids.

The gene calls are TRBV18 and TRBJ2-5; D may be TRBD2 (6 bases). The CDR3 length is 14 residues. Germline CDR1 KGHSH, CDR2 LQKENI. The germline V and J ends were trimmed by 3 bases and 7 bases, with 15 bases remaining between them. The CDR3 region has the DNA TGTGCCAGCTCACCCGACGGCGGGGCCGGGACCCAGTACTTC. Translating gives CASSPDGGAGTQYF.

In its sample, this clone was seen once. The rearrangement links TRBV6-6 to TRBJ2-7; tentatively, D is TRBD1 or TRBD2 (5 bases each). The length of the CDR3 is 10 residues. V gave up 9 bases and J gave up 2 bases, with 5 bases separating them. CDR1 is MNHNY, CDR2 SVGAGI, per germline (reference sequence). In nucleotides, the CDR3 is TGTGCCAGGGGGGCCTACGAGCAGTACTTC. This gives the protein CARGAYEQYF.

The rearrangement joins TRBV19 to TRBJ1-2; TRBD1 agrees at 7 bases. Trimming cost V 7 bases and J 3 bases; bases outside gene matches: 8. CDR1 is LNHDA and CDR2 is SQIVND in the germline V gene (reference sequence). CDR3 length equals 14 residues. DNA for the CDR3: TGTGCCAGTAATTTTACAGGGGTTGACTATGGCTACACCTTC. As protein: CASNFTGVDYGYTF.

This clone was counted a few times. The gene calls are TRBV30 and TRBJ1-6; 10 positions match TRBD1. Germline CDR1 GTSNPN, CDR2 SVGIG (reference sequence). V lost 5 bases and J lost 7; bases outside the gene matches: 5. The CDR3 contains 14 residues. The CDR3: CAWRGQGRNSPLHF. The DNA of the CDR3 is TGTGCCTGGCGGGGACAGGGGAGGAATTCACCCCTCCACTTT. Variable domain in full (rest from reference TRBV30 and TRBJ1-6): SQTIHQWPATLVQPVGSPLSLECTVEGTSNPNLYWYRQAAGRGLQLLFYSVGIGQISSEVPQNLSASRPQDRQFILSSKKLLLSDSGFYLCAWRGQGRNSPLHFGNGTRLTVT.

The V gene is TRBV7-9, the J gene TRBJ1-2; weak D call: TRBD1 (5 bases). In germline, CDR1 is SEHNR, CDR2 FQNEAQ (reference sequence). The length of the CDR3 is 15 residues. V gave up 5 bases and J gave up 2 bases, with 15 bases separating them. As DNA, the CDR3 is TGTGCCAGCAGCCGTGATCGGGGGGAAAACTATGGCTACACCTTC. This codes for CASSRDRGENYGYTF.

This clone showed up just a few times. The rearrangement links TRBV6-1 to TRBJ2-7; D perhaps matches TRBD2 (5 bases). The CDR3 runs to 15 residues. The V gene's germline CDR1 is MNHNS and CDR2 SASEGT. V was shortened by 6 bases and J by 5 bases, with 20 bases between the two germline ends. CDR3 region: CASSSATPGSDEQYF. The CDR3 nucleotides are TGTGCCAGCAGCTCAGCTACTCCAGGTAGCGACGAGCAGTACTTC.

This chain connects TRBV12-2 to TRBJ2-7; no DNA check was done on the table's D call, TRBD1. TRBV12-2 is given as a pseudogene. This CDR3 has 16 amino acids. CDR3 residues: CASRLADSTLSCEQYF. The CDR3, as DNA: TGTGCAAGTCGCTTAGCGGACAGCACGCTATCCTGCGAGCAGTACTTC.

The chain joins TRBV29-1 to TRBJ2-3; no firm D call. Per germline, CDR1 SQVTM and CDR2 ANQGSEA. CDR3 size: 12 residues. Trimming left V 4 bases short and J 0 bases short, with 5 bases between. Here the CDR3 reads CSVAASTDTQYF. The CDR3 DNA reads TGCAGCGTTGCAGCCAGCACAGATACGCAGTATTTT.